This TCR beta chain was identified in a study of T-cell memory formation after mild COVID-19. Study details: TCR clusters were mostly confined to one donor each.

The study's findings and limits: Researchers found some responding clones in pre-infection memory, a sign that cross-reactive memory joined. CD4/CD8 balance held among clones contracting day 15 to 85, and later expanders leaned CD4+. Among CD4+ contracting clones, most were CM and EM, and CD8+ ones EMRA.

Concerning this clonotype itself: The target antigen is unknown.

TCRdb re-called the 5' RACE reads with MiXCR, one entry per CDR3 protein. The repertoire consists of 450,000 or so distinct CDR3 sequences, with roughly 20% occurring once and the leading ten covering 7.5% to 10%. Germline V lookup: CDR1 SGHRS, CDR2 YFSETQ. Losses at the gene ends were 8 bases for V and 2 bases for J; bases not matched to a gene: 7. This CDR3 is built from 14 residues. The V call is TRBV5-1, the J call TRBJ2-5; 9 nucleotides match TRBD1. The sequenced sample was PBMCs or a T cell subset sorted from them (not recorded which). The TCR originated in an adult woman who had mild COVID-19 (a few samples of this study predate the infection). Cell type and time point are not known. The chain's CDR3 is CASHGTGLQETQYF. The CDR3 DNA follows: TGCGCCAGTCATGGGACAGGGCTTCAAGAGACCCAGTACTTC.